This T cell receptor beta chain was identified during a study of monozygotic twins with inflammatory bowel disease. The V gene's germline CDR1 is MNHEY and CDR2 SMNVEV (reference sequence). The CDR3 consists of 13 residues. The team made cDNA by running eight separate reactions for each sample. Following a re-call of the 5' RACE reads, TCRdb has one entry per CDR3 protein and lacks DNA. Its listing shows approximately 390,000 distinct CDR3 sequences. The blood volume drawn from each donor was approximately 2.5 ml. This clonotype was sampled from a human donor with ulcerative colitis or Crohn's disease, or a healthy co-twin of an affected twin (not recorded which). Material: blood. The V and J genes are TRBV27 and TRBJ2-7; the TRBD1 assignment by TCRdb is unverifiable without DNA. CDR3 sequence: CATALTAAYEQYF.